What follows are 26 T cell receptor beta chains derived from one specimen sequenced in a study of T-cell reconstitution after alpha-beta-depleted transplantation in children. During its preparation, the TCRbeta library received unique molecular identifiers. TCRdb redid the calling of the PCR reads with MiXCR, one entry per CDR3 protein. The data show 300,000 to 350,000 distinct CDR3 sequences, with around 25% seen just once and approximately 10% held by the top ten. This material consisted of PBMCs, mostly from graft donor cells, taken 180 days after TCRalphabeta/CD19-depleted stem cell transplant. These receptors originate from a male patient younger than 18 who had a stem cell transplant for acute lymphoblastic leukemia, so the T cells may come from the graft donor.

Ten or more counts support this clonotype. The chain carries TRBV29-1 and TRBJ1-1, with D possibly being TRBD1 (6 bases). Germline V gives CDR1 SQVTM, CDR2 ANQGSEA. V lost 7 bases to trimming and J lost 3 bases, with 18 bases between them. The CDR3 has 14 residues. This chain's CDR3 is CSGSSGGRDTEAFF. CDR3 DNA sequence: TGCAGCGGATCATCGGGGGGGCGAGACACTGAAGCTTTCTTT.

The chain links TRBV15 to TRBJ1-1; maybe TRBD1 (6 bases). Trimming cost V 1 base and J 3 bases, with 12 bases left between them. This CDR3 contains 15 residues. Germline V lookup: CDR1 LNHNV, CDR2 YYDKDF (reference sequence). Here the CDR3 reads CATSRGGGGYTEAFF. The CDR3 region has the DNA TGTGCCACCAGCAGAGGCGGAGGGGGGTACACTGAAGCTTTCTTT.

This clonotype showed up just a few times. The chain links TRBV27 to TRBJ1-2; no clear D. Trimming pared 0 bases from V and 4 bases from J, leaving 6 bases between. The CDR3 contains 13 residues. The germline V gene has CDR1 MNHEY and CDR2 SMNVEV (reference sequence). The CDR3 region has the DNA TGTGCCAGCAGTTTATCCGGGGTCTATGGCTACACCTTC. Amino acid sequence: CASSLSGVYGYTF.

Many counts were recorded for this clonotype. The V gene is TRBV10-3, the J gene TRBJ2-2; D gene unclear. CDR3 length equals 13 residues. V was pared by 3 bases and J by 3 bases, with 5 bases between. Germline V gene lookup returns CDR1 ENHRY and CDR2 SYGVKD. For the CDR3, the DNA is TGTGCCATCAGTGATGGGTACACCGGGGAGCTGTTTTTT. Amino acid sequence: CAISDGYTGELFF.

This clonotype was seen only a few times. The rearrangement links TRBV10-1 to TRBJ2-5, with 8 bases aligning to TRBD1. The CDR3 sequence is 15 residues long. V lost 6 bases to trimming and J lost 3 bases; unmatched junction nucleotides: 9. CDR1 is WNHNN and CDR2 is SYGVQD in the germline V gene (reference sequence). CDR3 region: CASSPGHRGEETQYF. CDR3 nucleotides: TGCGCCAGCAGCCCGGGACACAGGGGGGAAGAGACCCAGTACTTC.

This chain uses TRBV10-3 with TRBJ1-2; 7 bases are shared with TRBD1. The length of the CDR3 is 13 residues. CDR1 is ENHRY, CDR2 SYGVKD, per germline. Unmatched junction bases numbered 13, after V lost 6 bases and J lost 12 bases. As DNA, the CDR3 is TGTGCCATCAGACCTAGACAGGGCGCATCGAACACCTTC. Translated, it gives CAIRPRQGASNTF.

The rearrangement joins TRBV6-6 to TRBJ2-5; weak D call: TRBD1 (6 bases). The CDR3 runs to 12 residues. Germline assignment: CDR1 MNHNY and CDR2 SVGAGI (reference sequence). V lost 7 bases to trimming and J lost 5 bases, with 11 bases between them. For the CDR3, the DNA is TGTGCCAGCACCGCAGGGGCGGAGACCCAGTACTTC. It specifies CASTAGAETQYF.

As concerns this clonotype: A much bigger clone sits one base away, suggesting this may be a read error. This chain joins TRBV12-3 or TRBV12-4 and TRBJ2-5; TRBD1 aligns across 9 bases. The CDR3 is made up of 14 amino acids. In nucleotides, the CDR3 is TGTACCAGCAGTAGAGGGGACAGGGCAGAGACCCAGTACTTC. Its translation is CTSSRGDRAETQYF.

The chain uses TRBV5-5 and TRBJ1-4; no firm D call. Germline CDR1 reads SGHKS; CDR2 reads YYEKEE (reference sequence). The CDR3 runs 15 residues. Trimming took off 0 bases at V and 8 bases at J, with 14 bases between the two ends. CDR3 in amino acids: CASSLGHRMGEKLFF. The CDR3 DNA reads TGTGCCAGCAGCTTGGGACACCGGATGGGGGAAAAACTGTTTTTT.

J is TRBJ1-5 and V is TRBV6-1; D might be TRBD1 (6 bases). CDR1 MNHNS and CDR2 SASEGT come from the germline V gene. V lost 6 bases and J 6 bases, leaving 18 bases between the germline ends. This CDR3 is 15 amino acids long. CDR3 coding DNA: TGTGCCAGCAGCCCCCCTACAGGGTCCAGTCAGCCCCAGCATTTT. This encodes CASSPPTGSSQPQHF.

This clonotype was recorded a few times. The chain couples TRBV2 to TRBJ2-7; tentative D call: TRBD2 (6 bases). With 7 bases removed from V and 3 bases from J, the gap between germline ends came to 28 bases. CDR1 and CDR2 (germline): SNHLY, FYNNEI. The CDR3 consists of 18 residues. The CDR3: CASTGPRWLREVSYEQYF. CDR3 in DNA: TGTGCCAGCACTGGCCCCCGATGGCTAAGGGAGGTGAGCTACGAGCAGTACTTC.

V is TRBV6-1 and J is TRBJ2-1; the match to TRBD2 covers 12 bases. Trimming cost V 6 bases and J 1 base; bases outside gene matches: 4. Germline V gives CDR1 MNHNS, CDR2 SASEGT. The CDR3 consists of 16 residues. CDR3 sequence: CASRPTSGSSYNEQFF. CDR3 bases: TGTGCCAGCAGGCCGACTAGCGGGAGTTCCTACAATGAGCAGTTCTTC.

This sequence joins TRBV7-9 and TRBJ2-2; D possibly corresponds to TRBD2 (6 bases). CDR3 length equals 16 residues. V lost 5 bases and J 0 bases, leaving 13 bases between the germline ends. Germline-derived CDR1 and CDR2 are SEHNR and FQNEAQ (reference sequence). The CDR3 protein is CASSGGGGANTGELFF. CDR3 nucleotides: TGTGCCAGCAGCGGTGGGGGAGGCGCGAACACCGGGGAGCTGTTTTTT. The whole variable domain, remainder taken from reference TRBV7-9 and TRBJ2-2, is DTGVSQNPRHKITKRGQNVTFRCDPISEHNRLYWYRQTLGQGPEFLTYFQNEAQLEKSRLLSDRFSAERPKGSFSTLEIQRTEQGDSAMYLCASSGGGGANTGELFFGEGSRLTVL.

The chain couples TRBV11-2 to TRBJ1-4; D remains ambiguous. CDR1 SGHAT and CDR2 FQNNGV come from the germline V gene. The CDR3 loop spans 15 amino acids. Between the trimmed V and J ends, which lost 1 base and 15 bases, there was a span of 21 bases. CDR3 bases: TGTGCCAGCAGCTTAGTCGGCAACACCGCAGACGAGGTGTTTTTT. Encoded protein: CASSLVGNTADEVFF.

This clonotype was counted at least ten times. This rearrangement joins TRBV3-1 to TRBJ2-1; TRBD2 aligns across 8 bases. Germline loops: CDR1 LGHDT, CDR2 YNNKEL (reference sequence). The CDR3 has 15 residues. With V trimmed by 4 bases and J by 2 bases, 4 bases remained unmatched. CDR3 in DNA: TGTGCCAGCAGCCCCAGCGGGAGTCCCTACAATGAGCAGTTCTTC. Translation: CASSPSGSPYNEQFF.

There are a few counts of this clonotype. The CDR3 coding sequence is TGTGCCATCAGTGATCTGGGGGAGTGGCTCGCGGGCCCAGATACGCAGTATTTT. This translates into CAISDLGEWLAGPDTQYF. V gene TRBV10-3 combines with J gene TRBJ2-3; the D call may be TRBD1 or TRBD2 (5 bases each). Trimming stripped 3 bases from V and 4 bases from J, with 23 bases between. There are 18 residues in the CDR3. Germline V lookup: CDR1 ENHRY, CDR2 SYGVKD.

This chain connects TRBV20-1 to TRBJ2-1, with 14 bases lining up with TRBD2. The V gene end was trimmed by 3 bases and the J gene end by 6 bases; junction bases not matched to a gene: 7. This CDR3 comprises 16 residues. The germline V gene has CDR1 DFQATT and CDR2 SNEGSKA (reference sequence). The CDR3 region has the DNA TGCAGTGCTAGCGTTCCGACTAGCGGGAGGGTCAATGAGCAGTTCTTC. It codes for CSASVPTSGRVNEQFF.

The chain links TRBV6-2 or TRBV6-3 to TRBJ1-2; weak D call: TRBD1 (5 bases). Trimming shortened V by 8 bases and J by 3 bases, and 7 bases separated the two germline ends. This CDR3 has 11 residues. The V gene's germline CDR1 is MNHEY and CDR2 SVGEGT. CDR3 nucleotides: TGTGCCAGCGGCAGGGACTATGGCTACACCTTC. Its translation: CASGRDYGYTF.

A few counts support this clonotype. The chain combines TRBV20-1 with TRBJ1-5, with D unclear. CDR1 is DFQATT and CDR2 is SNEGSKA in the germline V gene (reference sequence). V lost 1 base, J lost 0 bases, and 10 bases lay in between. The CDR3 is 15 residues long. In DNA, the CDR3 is TGCAGTGCTAGAGGCAGGACTTATAGCAATCAGCCCCAGCATTTT. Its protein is CSARGRTYSNQPQHF.

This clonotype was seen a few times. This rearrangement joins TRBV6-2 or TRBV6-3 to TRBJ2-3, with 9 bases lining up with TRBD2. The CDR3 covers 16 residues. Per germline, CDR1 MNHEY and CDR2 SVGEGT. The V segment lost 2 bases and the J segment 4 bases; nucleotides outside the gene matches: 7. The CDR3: CASSYGGGRASDTQYF. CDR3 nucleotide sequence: TGTGCCAGCAGTTACGGCGGCGGGAGGGCCTCAGATACGCAGTATTTT.

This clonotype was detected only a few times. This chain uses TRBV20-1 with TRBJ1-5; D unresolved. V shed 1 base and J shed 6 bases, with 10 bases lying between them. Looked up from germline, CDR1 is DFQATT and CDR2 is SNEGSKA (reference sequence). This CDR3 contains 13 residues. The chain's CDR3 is CSARGTGPQPQHF. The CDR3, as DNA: TGCAGTGCTAGAGGGACGGGTCCTCAGCCCCAGCATTTT.

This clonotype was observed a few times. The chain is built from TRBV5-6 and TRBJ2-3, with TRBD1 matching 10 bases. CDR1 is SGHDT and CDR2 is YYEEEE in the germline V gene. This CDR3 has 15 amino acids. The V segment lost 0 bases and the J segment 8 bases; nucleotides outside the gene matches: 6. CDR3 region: CASSLAGQGIRTQYF. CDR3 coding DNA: TGTGCCAGCAGCTTGGCGGGACAGGGGATACGTACGCAGTATTTT. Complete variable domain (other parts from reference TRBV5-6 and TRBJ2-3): DAGVTQSPTHLIKTRGQQVTLRCSPKSGHDTVSWYQQALGQGPQFIFQYYEEEERQRGNFPDRFSGHQFPNYSSELNVNALLLGDSALYLCASSLAGQGIRTQYFGPGTRLTVL.

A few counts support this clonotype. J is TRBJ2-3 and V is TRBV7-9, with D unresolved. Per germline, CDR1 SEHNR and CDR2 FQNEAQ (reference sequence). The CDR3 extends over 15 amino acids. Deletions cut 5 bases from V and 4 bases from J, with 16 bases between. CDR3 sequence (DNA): TGTGCCAGCAGCAAAAGTCGACCCCGGGCAGATACGCAGTATTTT. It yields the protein CASSKSRPRADTQYF. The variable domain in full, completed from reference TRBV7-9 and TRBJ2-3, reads DTGVSQNPRHKITKRGQNVTFRCDPISEHNRLYWYRQTLGQGPEFLTYFQNEAQLEKSRLLSDRFSAERPKGSFSTLEIQRTEQGDSAMYLCASSKSRPRADTQYFGPGTRLTVL.

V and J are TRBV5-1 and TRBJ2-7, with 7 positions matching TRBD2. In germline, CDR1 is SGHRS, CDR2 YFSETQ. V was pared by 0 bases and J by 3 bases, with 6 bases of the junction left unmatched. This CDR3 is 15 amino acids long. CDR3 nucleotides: TGCGCCAGCAGCTTGGGACTAGCTAGGATCTACGAGCAGTACTTC. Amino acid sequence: CASSLGLARIYEQYF.

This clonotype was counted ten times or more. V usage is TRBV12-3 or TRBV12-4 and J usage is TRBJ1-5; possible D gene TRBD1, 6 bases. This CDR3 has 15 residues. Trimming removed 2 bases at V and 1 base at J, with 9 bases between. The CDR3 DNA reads TGTGCCAGCAGTTTATGGCAGGGGAGCAATCAGCCCCAGCATTTT. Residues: CASSLWQGSNQPQHF.

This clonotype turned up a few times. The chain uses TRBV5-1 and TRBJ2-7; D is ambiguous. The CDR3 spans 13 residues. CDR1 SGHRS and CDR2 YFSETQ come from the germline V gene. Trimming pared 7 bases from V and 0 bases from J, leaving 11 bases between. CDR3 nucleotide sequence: TGCGCCAGCCAAGTATCCAGCTCCTACGAGCAGTACTTC. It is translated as CASQVSSSYEQYF.